These 25 T cell receptor beta chains were sequenced from one sample in a study of circulating CD8 cells and anti-PD-1 response in melanoma. Sorting of live CD3+CD8+TCRalphabeta+ cells by PD-1 and/or TIGIT gave four subsets. The QIAseq Immune Repertoire TCR panel built the libraries from roughly 15 ng of total RNA. TCRdb independently ran MiXCR on the reads; one entry per CDR3 protein. The data contain approximately 590 distinct CDR3 sequences, about a tenth of them singletons. The sample in question was CD8+ T cells from PBMCs, obtained at baseline or after one month of anti-PD-1 therapy (not recorded which). The receptors come from a human donor with melanoma.

V is TRBV5-5 and J is TRBJ2-2, with D hard to call. The CDR3 is 13 residues long. Germline assignment: CDR1 SGHKS and CDR2 YYEKEE (reference sequence). V dropped 1 base and J dropped 4 bases, with 5 bases sitting between them. This CDR3 reads CASSLWVTGELFF. The CDR3 nucleotides read TGTGCCAGCAGCTTGTGGGTCACCGGGGAGCTGTTTTTT.

This clonotype rates as medium-sized. A much larger clone lies a single base off, so this may be a read error. The DNA of the CDR3 is TGTGCCAGCAGTGGCCCTGGAGGGGGCCCGGAACGACCTTTTTATGGCTACACCTTC. It yields the protein CASSGPGGGPERPFYGYTF. The chain carries TRBV2 and TRBJ1-2; 7 bases are a match to TRBD1. Germline V gene sequence: CDR1 SNHLY, CDR2 FYNNEI. J lost 5 bases, V lost 4 bases, and 22 bases had no gene match. CDR3 size: 19 residues. Looking up the rest from reference TRBV2 and TRBJ1-2 gives the full variable domain: EPEVTQTPSHQVTQMGQEVILRCVPISNHLYFYWYRQILGQKVEFLVSFYNNEISEKSEIFDDQFSVERPDGSNFTLKIRSTKLEDSAMYFCASSGPGGGPERPFYGYTFGSGTRLTVV.

By share of the sample, this clonotype is large. V is TRBV2 and J is TRBJ2-1; no clear D. Germline-derived CDR1 and CDR2 are SNHLY and FYNNEI. This CDR3 has 11 amino acids. V shed 4 bases and J shed 6 bases, with 4 bases lying between them. This CDR3 is CASSVSNEQFF. Here the CDR3 DNA reads TGTGCCAGCAGTGTGAGCAATGAGCAGTTCTTC.

This clonotype ranks as large. DNA of the CDR3: TGTGCCAGCAGCCAAGACTTTCTGAGCTATGGCTACACCTTC. It translates to CASSQDFLSYGYTF. The chain employs TRBV16 and TRBJ1-2; D ambiguous. Deletions cut 2 bases from V and 4 bases from J, with 11 bases between. The CDR3 extends over 14 amino acids. Germline V gives CDR1 KGHSY, CDR2 FQNENV.

Within the sample, this clonotype is medium-sized. The chain recombines TRBV30 with TRBJ2-5; D is undetermined. Germline V gene data show CDR1 as GTSNPN and CDR2 as SVGIG (reference sequence). CDR3 length: 14 amino acids. Trimming shortened V by 2 bases and J by 5 bases, and 15 bases separated the two germline ends. The CDR3 DNA sequence: TGTGCCTGGAGTATAGGGCTAATCCAGGAGACCCAGTACTTC. Translation: CAWSIGLIQETQYF.

As regards this clonotype: This could be a read error, since a much larger clone is one nucleotide away. This chain uses TRBV20-1 with TRBJ2-7; D might be TRBD2 (5 bases). This CDR3 is built from 14 residues. Germline CDR1 reads DFQATT; CDR2 reads SNEGSKA (reference sequence). DNA for the CDR3: TGCAGTACTAGAGTTTTGGCAGGAGACTACGAGCAGTACTTC. This encodes CSTRVLAGDYEQYF.

Within the sample, this clonotype is large (0.1 to 1%). This chain uses TRBV6-6 with TRBJ1-5; D unresolved. Trimming took off 5 bases at V and 5 bases at J, with 4 bases between the two ends. Germline V gene lookup returns CDR1 MNHNY and CDR2 SVGAGI (reference sequence). The CDR3 consists of 11 residues. The CDR3 coding sequence is TGTGCCAGCAGTCGAGATCAGCCCCAGCATTTT. This translates into CASSRDQPQHF.

In the case of this clonotype: This sequence may be a read error, since a much larger clone differs from it by one base. The V and J genes are TRBV19 and TRBJ2-3, with 7 positions matching TRBD1. CDR3 length: 15 amino acids. The V gene's germline CDR1 is LNHDA and CDR2 SQIVND (reference sequence). With 3 bases clipped from V and 4 bases from J, the junction kept 7 bases outside the gene matches. CDR3 region: CASSMDRSSSDTQYF. As DNA, the CDR3 is TGTGCCAGTAGTATGGACAGGAGTAGCTCAGATACGCAGTATTTT.

This clonotype qualifies as medium-sized (0.01 to 0.1%). The chain is built from TRBV28 and TRBJ1-3; D possibly corresponds to TRBD1 (5 bases). This CDR3 is 14 amino acids long. The germline gives CDR1 MDHEN, CDR2 SYDVKM. Trimming pared 8 bases from V and 0 bases from J, leaving 11 bases between. CDR3 amino acids: CASGDRASGNTIYF. The CDR3 coding sequence is TGTGCCAGCGGCGACAGAGCCTCTGGAAACACCATATATTTT.

By frequency in the sample, this clonotype is large (0.1 to 1%). The V and J genes are TRBV27 and TRBJ2-7; unclear D gene. The V end lost 3 bases, the J end lost 1 base, and 7 bases lay between the germline ends. The germline CDR1 and CDR2 sequences are MNHEY and SMNVEV (reference sequence). The CDR3 totals 13 residues. The DNA for the CDR3 is TGTGCCAGCAGTTTGAAAGAATCCTACGAGCAGTACTTC. Translation gives CASSLKESYEQYF.

This clonotype is termed medium-sized. The V and J genes are TRBV28 and TRBJ2-3; 13 bases match TRBD2. The V and J ends lost 6 bases and 1 base, in that order; junction bases with no gene match: 10. This CDR3 contains 18 residues. Germline loops: CDR1 MDHEN, CDR2 SYDVKM. CDR3 residues: CASRPGTSGTFRTDTQYF. The CDR3 region has the DNA TGTGCCAGCAGGCCCGGGACTAGCGGGACTTTCCGCACAGATACGCAGTATTTT.

Within the sample, this clonotype is hyperexpanded. The gene calls are TRBV2 and TRBJ1-1, with unresolved D. From germline, CDR1 is SNHLY and CDR2 FYNNEI. This CDR3 has 12 amino acids. V was pared by 1 base and J by 6 bases, with 6 bases between. CDR3 loop: CASSEERAEAFF. CDR3 sequence (DNA): TGTGCCAGCAGTGAAGAAAGGGCTGAAGCTTTCTTT.

In its sample, this clonotype ranks as medium-sized. The chain is built from TRBV12-3 or TRBV12-4 and TRBJ1-2, with 7 bases aligning to TRBD1. After removal of 6 bases from V and 2 bases from J, the junction contained 9 bases not matched to a gene. The CDR3 runs 15 residues. For the CDR3, the DNA is TGTGCCAGCAGCCACCGACAGGGTTTCAACTATGGCTACACCTTC. The encoded protein is CASSHRQGFNYGYTF.

By share of the sample, this clonotype is medium-sized. The genes are TRBV13 and TRBJ2-7; weak D call: TRBD2 (6 bases). Germline V gene data show CDR1 as PRHDT and CDR2 as FYEKMQ (reference sequence). The CDR3 spans 15 residues. Trimming shortened V by 5 bases and J by 7 bases, and 21 bases separated the two germline ends. CDR3: CASSTTGPGTLEQYF. The CDR3 bases are TGTGCCAGCAGCACAACGGGACCTGGGACTTTGGAGCAGTACTTC.

This clonotype is judged large. The chain uses TRBV29-1 and TRBJ1-2, with 7 bases lining up with TRBD1. The CDR3 is 12 residues long. Germline assignment: CDR1 SQVTM and CDR2 ANQGSEA. V shed 6 bases and J 4 bases; nucleotides not matched to a gene: 5. This CDR3 reads CSVSQGFYGYTF. The CDR3 DNA is TGCAGCGTATCACAGGGGTTCTATGGCTACACCTTC.

This chain links TRBV5-5 with TRBJ2-1; D is ambiguous. This CDR3 contains 12 residues. Trimming pared 6 bases from V and 3 bases from J, leaving 7 bases between. Looked up from germline, CDR1 is SGHKS and CDR2 is YYEKEE (reference sequence). The CDR3 DNA reads TGTGCCAGCAACGTGTTCTACAATGAGCAGTTCTTC. It specifies CASNVFYNEQFF.

This clonotype ranks as large. The chain joins TRBV19 to TRBJ2-7, with 9 bases matching TRBD1. This CDR3 is 14 amino acids long. The germline gives CDR1 LNHDA, CDR2 SQIVND (reference sequence). With 7 bases clipped from V and 4 bases from J, the junction kept 8 bases outside the gene matches. DNA of the CDR3: TGTGCCAGTACTCCGACAGGGGGAATATACGAGCAGTACTTC. Amino acids: CASTPTGGIYEQYF.

Within the sample, this clonotype is medium-sized (0.01 to 0.1%). CDR3 amino acids: CASSLWGGELFF. For the CDR3, the DNA is TGTGCCAGCAGTTTATGGGGCGGGGAGCTGTTTTTT. This chain connects TRBV27 to TRBJ2-2; D call uncertain. V was shortened by 1 base and J by 7 bases, with 4 bases between the two germline ends. The CDR3 spans 12 residues. Per the germline V gene, CDR1 is MNHEY and CDR2 is SMNVEV (reference sequence).

In this sample, this clonotype is medium-sized. The gene calls are TRBV19 and TRBJ1-4; D is uncertain. CDR1 and CDR2 from the germline V gene are LNHDA and SQIVND (reference sequence). V gave up 6 bases and J gave up 0 bases, with 11 bases separating them. CDR3 length equals 15 residues. The CDR3 bases are TGTGCCAGTAGCCCCGGCACCGCAACTAATGAAAAACTGTTTTTT. This codes for CASSPGTATNEKLFF.

This clonotype was recorded once. This may be a read error: a much more frequent sequence differs by one nucleotide. The rearrangement links TRBV7-2 to TRBJ2-3; D remains ambiguous. This CDR3 is built from 15 residues. Trimming took off 5 bases at V and 1 base at J, with 13 bases between the two ends. The germline CDR1 and CDR2 sequences are SGHTA and FQGNSA. CDR3 loop: CASSPLGYGTDTQYF. CDR3 DNA sequence: TGTGCCAGCAGCCCGTTGGGGTACGGCACAGATACGCAGTATTTT.

This clonotype is hyperexpanded by share. The chain carries TRBV2 and TRBJ1-4; possibly TRBD1 for D (6 bases). The CDR3 consists of 15 residues. The germline gives CDR1 SNHLY, CDR2 FYNNEI. The V and J ends lost 7 bases and 0 bases respectively, with 12 bases between them. The CDR3: CASTGDTSTNEKLFF. The CDR3, as DNA: TGTGCCAGCACCGGGGACACTTCAACTAATGAAAAACTGTTTTTT.

By frequency in the sample, this clonotype is medium-sized. J is TRBJ1-4 and V is TRBV30, with D hard to call. Trimming shortened V by 2 bases and J by 6 bases, and 4 bases separated the two germline ends. CDR1 GTSNPN and CDR2 SVGIG come from the germline V gene (reference sequence). This CDR3 has 11 residues. CDR3 nucleotides: TGTGCCTGGAGTACTGATGAAAAACTGTTTTTT. It is translated as CAWSTDEKLFF.

This rearrangement joins TRBV7-8 to TRBJ2-1, with no clear D. The ends were cut back, 0 bases at V and 4 bases at J, with 4 bases in the middle. Germline assignment: CDR1 SGHVS and CDR2 FQNEAQ. This CDR3 has 13 residues. The CDR3 DNA reads as TGTGCCAGCAGCTTAGCTGCGTACAATGAGCAGTTCTTC. As protein: CASSLAAYNEQFF.

Sample share makes this clonotype medium-sized. The chain combines TRBV27 with TRBJ1-1; 7 nucleotides agree with TRBD1. V was clipped by 10 bases and J by 2 bases; unmatched bases: 10. Looked up from germline, CDR1 is MNHEY and CDR2 is SMNVEV (reference sequence). This CDR3 has 14 residues. The CDR3 DNA follows: TGTGCCACGCAATCGACAGGGTATAACACTGAAGCTTTCTTT. Its protein is CATQSTGYNTEAFF.

This clonotype is labeled as medium-sized. The V gene is TRBV14, the J gene TRBJ1-1; TRBD1 might be the D (6 bases). The CDR3 loop spans 15 amino acids. V lost 4 bases, J lost 2 bases, and 14 bases lay in between. The V gene's germline CDR1 is SGHDN and CDR2 FVKESK. Here the CDR3 DNA reads TGTGCCAGCAGCCGGGCAGGGGCCCTCAACACTGAAGCTTTCTTT. Amino acid sequence: CASSRAGALNTEAFF.